The source of this T cell receptor beta chain is a study of T cell responses to AZD1222 COVID-19 vaccine. Method: immunoSEQ multiplex PCR; TCRdb's copy keeps in-frame clones and lacks some. The sample includes about 140,000 clones, around 90% of them seen just once. V was cut by 11 bases and J by 2 bases, with 20 bases left in between. This CDR3 contains 15 residues. Looked up from germline, CDR1 is ENHRY and CDR2 is SYGVKD. This specimen consisted of peripheral blood, obtained 28 days after the second dose of the MenACWY control vaccine. This clonotype was sampled from an adult who received the MenACWY meningococcal vaccine as a control. The rearrangement uses TRBV10-3 and TRBJ2-3; a possible D gene is TRBD1 (6 bases). Here the CDR3 DNA reads TGTGCCGTTCGACCCGCCCAGGGGCCCACAGATACGCAGTATTTT. Its translation: CAVRPAQGPTDTQYF.